This entry lists 24 T cell receptor beta chains sequenced from one sample in a study of blood T cell repertoires in COVID-19. Method: immunoSEQ multiplex PCR; TCRdb's copy keeps in-frame clones and lacks some. The data hold some 170,000 clones, with 75% to 85% observed a single time. Specimen: PBMCs or T cells enriched from blood (not recorded which). These receptor sequences come from a man aged 50 to 59 who had recovered from COVID-19.

J is TRBJ2-7 and V is TRBV27, with 8 bases lining up with TRBD1. The length of the CDR3 is 12 residues. Unmatched junction bases numbered 7, after V lost 10 bases and J lost 5 bases. Looked up from germline, CDR1 is MNHEY and CDR2 is SMNVEV (reference sequence). CDR3 nucleotides: TGTGCCACCGGACAGGGAAGGCACGAGCAGTACTTC. The encoded protein is CATGQGRHEQYF.

The V and J genes are TRBV4-1 and TRBJ1-5; D may be TRBD1 (6 bases). Germline CDR1 is MGHRA and CDR2 is YSYEKL. This CDR3 comprises 16 residues. Trimming shortened V by 4 bases and J by 2 bases, and 15 bases separated the two germline ends. CDR3 in DNA: TGCGCCAGCAGCCGAGAAACAGGGTTGGGCAATCAGCCCCAGCATTTT. As protein: CASSRETGLGNQPQHF.

Only one count was recorded for this clone. The chain couples TRBV19 to TRBJ1-1; 7 bases fit TRBD1. Germline V gives CDR1 LNHDA, CDR2 SQIVND (reference sequence). J gave up 4 bases and V 9 bases, and 11 bases lay outside the gene matches. This CDR3 region has 14 residues. CDR3 sequence reads: CASAPLQGITEAFF. Written as DNA, the CDR3 is TGTGCCAGCGCTCCACTACAGGGGATCACTGAAGCTTTCTTT.

The chain uses TRBV11-2 and TRBJ1-1; 9 bases are a match to TRBD1. V lost 3 bases to trimming and J lost 0 bases; unmatched junction nucleotides: 5. Per the germline V gene, CDR1 is SGHAT and CDR2 is FQNNGV. This CDR3 has 16 residues. The CDR3 coding sequence is TGTGCCAGCAGCTTCCTACAGGGGGCCTTGAACACTGAAGCTTTCTTT. This gives the protein CASSFLQGALNTEAFF.

This clone was picked up many times. J is TRBJ1-2 and V is TRBV3-1 (or the pseudogene TRBV3-2); 7 positions agree with TRBD1. Per germline, CDR1 LGHDT and CDR2 YNNKEL (reference sequence). With V trimmed by 7 bases and J by 0 bases, 8 bases remained unmatched. The CDR3 totals 15 residues. CDR3 amino acids: CASKPHDRANYGYTF. Here the CDR3 DNA reads TGTGCCAGCAAACCCCACGACAGGGCTAACTATGGCTACACCTTC.

The chain recombines TRBV25-1 with TRBJ2-5; 8 bases are a match to TRBD1. CDR1 is MGHDK, CDR2 SYGVNS, per germline. Trimming took 5 bases from V and 5 from J; bases not matched to a gene: 7. The CDR3 is 14 residues long. The CDR3 bases are TGTGCCAGCAGTCTCGGACAGGGCCAGGAGACCCAGTACTTC. Translating it yields CASSLGQGQETQYF.

The chain recombines TRBV6-5 with TRBJ2-3; 8 nucleotides align to TRBD2. The CDR3 is 13 residues long. V gave up 4 bases and J gave up 7 bases; unmatched junction bases: 4. Germline V gene lookup returns CDR1 MNHEY and CDR2 SVGAGI. The CDR3 sequence: CASSLAGTHTQYF. The CDR3, as DNA: TGTGCCAGCAGTTTAGCGGGGACCCATACGCAGTATTTT.

As to this clone: Additional DNA sequences in this sample encode the identical CDR3. CDR3 residues: CASSPDRNYGYTF. Here the CDR3 DNA reads TGTGCCAGCTCACCGGACAGGAACTATGGCTACACCTTC. The rearrangement joins TRBV18 to TRBJ1-2; 7 bases fit TRBD1. CDR1 is KGHSH, CDR2 LQKENI, per germline. The CDR3 covers 13 residues. The trim removed 3 bases at V and 2 bases at J, leaving 0 bases unmatched. The full variable domain, with the rest looked up from reference TRBV18 and TRBJ1-2, is NAGVMQNPRHLVRRRGQEARLRCSPMKGHSHVYWYRQLPEEGLKFMVYLQKENIIDESGMPKERFSAEFPKEGPSILRIQQVVRGDSAAYFCASSPDRNYGYTFGSGTRLTVV.

This clone was detected once. The gene calls are TRBV30 and TRBJ2-2; no firm D call. V lost 0 bases to trimming and J lost 1 base, with 12 bases between them. This CDR3 comprises 16 residues. Looked up from germline, CDR1 is GTSNPN and CDR2 is SVGIG (reference sequence). The CDR3 DNA sequence: TGTGCCTGGAGTGTACTCGGAGTTTTGAACACCGGGGAGCTGTTTTTT. It specifies CAWSVLGVLNTGELFF.

The chain has TRBV14 and TRBJ2-1, with TRBD1 matching over 9 bases. In germline, CDR1 is SGHDN, CDR2 FVKESK. The CDR3 consists of 16 residues. Trimming at V came to 3 bases and at J to 6 bases, leaving 9 bases not matched to a gene. The CDR3 DNA reads as TGTGCCAGCAGCCAGGGGGGACAGGGCCTAATCAATGAGCAGTTCTTC. It yields the protein CASSQGGQGLINEQFF.

The chain links TRBV24-1 to TRBJ2-2; 12 bases map to TRBD2. V was pared by 4 bases and J by 6 bases, with 5 bases of the junction left unmatched. Germline assignment: CDR1 KGHDR and CDR2 SFDVKD. The CDR3 has 16 residues. This CDR3 reads CATSDMTSGSPGELFF. As DNA, the CDR3 is TGTGCCACCAGTGACATGACTAGCGGGAGCCCCGGGGAGCTGTTTTTT.

This clone came up once. The V call is TRBV6-1, the J call TRBJ1-4; TRBD1 matches 7 bases. The trim removed 4 bases at V and 8 bases at J, leaving 13 bases unmatched. In germline, CDR1 is MNHNS, CDR2 SASEGT. This CDR3 is built from 16 residues. This CDR3 is CASSVNGAGGGEKLFF. CDR3 DNA sequence: TGTGCCAGCAGTGTTAATGGGGCAGGGGGTGGGGAAAAACTGTTTTTT.

The chain combines TRBV4-1 with TRBJ1-2, with 7 bases identical to TRBD1. This CDR3 region has 15 residues. Germline V gene lookup returns CDR1 MGHRA and CDR2 YSYEKL. V dropped 0 bases and J dropped 2; count of bases not matched to a gene: 3. CDR3: CASSQDWGQNYGYTF. DNA for the CDR3: TGCGCCAGCAGCCAAGATTGGGGACAGAACTATGGCTACACCTTC.

This clone turned up a few times. This chain links TRBV3-1 (or the pseudogene TRBV3-2) with TRBJ1-6, with unresolved D. Germline assignment: CDR1 LGHDT and CDR2 YNNKEL (reference sequence). CDR3 length: 14 residues. V was pared by 1 base and J by 6 bases, with 7 bases between. CDR3 in DNA: TGTGCCAGCAGCCAAGTTGGCCGTAATTCACCCCTCCACTTT. As protein: CASSQVGRNSPLHF.

The chain uses TRBV7-6 and TRBJ2-3, with 7 bases aligning to TRBD2. CDR1 and CDR2 (germline): SGHVS, FNYEAQ. Unmatched junction bases numbered 12, after V lost 4 bases and J lost 2 bases. The CDR3 consists of 17 residues. DNA for the CDR3: TGTGCCAGCAGCTCTAGAGGTGGGCGGGGGTTCACAGATACGCAGTATTTT. This codes for CASSSRGGRGFTDTQYF.

The V call is TRBV6-6, the J call TRBJ2-7; 7 bases match TRBD1. CDR1 is MNHNY, CDR2 SVGAGI, per germline (reference sequence). This CDR3 has 14 residues. V was clipped by 2 bases and J by 4 bases; unmatched bases: 5. In DNA form, the CDR3 reads TGTGCCAGCAGTTACGAGACAGGGCTTTACGAGCAGTACTTC. Protein product: CASSYETGLYEQYF.

This clone appeared a few times. The chain combines TRBV5-4 with TRBJ2-1, with TRBD1 matching 8 bases. CDR1 and CDR2 (germline): SGHNT, YYREEE (reference sequence). V lost 10 bases, J lost 8 bases, and 5 bases stayed unmatched. This CDR3 spans 11 amino acids. Written as DNA, the CDR3 is TGTGCCGTCAGGGGGCGGGATGAGCAGTTCTTC. It is translated as CAVRGRDEQFF.

The J gene is TRBJ1-3, the V gene TRBV5-5; D is uncertain. V was pared by 1 base and J by 0 bases, with 11 bases between. Germline CDR1 is SGHKS and CDR2 is YYEKEE (reference sequence). The CDR3 consists of 16 residues. CDR3 in amino acids: CASSLYPGSSGNTIYF. The CDR3 DNA is TGTGCCAGCAGCTTGTATCCGGGGAGCTCTGGAAACACCATATATTTT.

In this sample, this clone turned up a few times. The chain couples TRBV9 to TRBJ2-3; D uncertain. The V gene's germline CDR1 is SGDLS and CDR2 YYNGEE. This CDR3 has 17 residues. Trimming took 4 bases from V and 1 from J, leaving 19 bases between them. The CDR3 sequence is CASSPLGSSLGTDTQYF. As DNA, the CDR3 is TGTGCCAGCAGCCCCCTCGGGTCCAGTCTCGGCACAGATACGCAGTATTTT.

This clone has only a few counts. The gene calls are TRBV12-3 or TRBV12-4 and TRBJ2-7, with D unresolved. This CDR3 contains 13 residues. Between the trimmed V and J ends, which lost 7 bases and 5 bases, there was a span of 15 bases. CDR3 sequence (DNA): TGTGCCAGCACTCTTAACTTGCATAACGAGCAGTACTTC. It is translated as CASTLNLHNEQYF.

The chain joins TRBV6-5 to TRBJ2-5; 11 nucleotides agree with TRBD2. This CDR3 comprises 15 residues. Losses at the gene ends were 9 bases for V and 5 bases for J; bases not matched to a gene: 11. From germline, CDR1 is MNHEY and CDR2 SVGAGI. The CDR3 DNA reads TGTGCCAGTTCAAATTTAGCGGGGGGGCTGGAGACCCAGTACTTC. Its protein is CASSNLAGGLETQYF.

The chain uses TRBV3-1 (or the pseudogene TRBV3-2) and TRBJ2-3, with 11 bases lining up with TRBD2. The CDR3 is 17 residues long. J gave up 0 bases and V 4 bases, and 6 bases lay outside the gene matches. CDR1 is LGHDT, CDR2 YNNKEL, per germline (reference sequence). In DNA, the CDR3 is TGTGCCAGCAGCCTCGGTAGCGGGGGGGTTAGCACAGATACGCAGTATTTT. Amino acid sequence: CASSLGSGGVSTDTQYF.

The chain recombines TRBV29-1 with TRBJ1-6; tentative D call: TRBD1 (6 bases). The germline CDR1 and CDR2 sequences are SQVTM and ANQGSEA. This CDR3 has 15 residues. V lost 5 bases to trimming and J lost 0 bases, with 11 bases between them. Written as DNA, the CDR3 is TGCAGCGTTAGGACAGAGAGCTCCTATAATTCACCCCTCCACTTT. It encodes CSVRTESSYNSPLHF.

The chain recombines TRBV7-2 with TRBJ2-1, with D uncertain. The CDR3 extends over 15 amino acids. Trimming shortened V by 5 bases and J by 5 bases, and 16 bases separated the two germline ends. Germline V lookup: CDR1 SGHTA, CDR2 FQGNSA. In nucleotides, the CDR3 is TGTGCCAGCAGCCCACTGGCCGGAGCCCACAATGAGCAGTTCTTC. The encoded protein is CASSPLAGAHNEQFF.